One sample yielded the 17 T cell receptor beta chains listed below, sequenced in a study of human T cells and chemical hapten exposure. TCRdb fed the RACE reads into MiXCR, producing one record per CDR3 protein. The profile shows more than 45,000 distinct CDR3 sequences, around 12% of them singletons. Documented time point: patch test 3, about 24 weeks after DPC sensitization. Regarding treatment: therapeutic diphenylcyclopropenone sensitization with weekly scalp DPC. Here the sequenced sample was whole blood, taken in connection with sensitization to the hapten diphenylcyclopropenone (DPC). The receptors were gathered from a man in his thirties or forties with alopecia areata. Some clones in this sample may be carry-over from other donors' samples.

This clonotype was observed many times. The gene calls are TRBV5-1 and TRBJ2-7, with unresolved D. Germline loops: CDR1 SGHRS, CDR2 YFSETQ. The CDR3 totals 13 residues. V was cut by 3 bases and J by 4 bases, with 11 bases left in between. The CDR3 here is CASSSPARYEQYF. In DNA form, the CDR3 reads TGCGCCAGCAGCTCGCCGGCACGTTACGAGCAGTACTTC. Using reference TRBV5-1 and TRBJ2-7 for the parts outside the CDR3, the full variable domain is KAGVTQTPRYLIKTRGQQVTLSCSPISGHRSVSWYQQTPGQGLQFLFEYFSETQRNKGNFPGRFSGRQFSNSRSEMNVSTLELGDSALYLCASSSPARYEQYFGPGTRLTVT.

Only a few counts were recorded for this clonotype. The chain uses TRBV6-5 and TRBJ2-7, with 8 positions matching TRBD1. This CDR3 has 15 amino acids. After removal of 1 base from V and 3 bases from J, the junction contained 5 bases not matched to a gene. Germline CDR1 and CDR2: MNHEY and SVGAGI. CDR3 amino acids: CASSYFDRGIYEQYF. In DNA form, the CDR3 reads TGTGCCAGCAGTTACTTCGACAGGGGAATCTACGAGCAGTACTTC.

This clonotype was observed many times. The rearrangement links TRBV6-6 to TRBJ1-1; 8 bases are a match to TRBD1. The CDR3 contains 15 residues. J was trimmed by 4 bases and V by 2 bases; bases with no gene match: 6. Germline CDR1 is MNHNY and CDR2 is SVGAGI (reference sequence). DNA for the CDR3: TGTGCCAGCAGTTACGCGGACAGGGTTGGCACTGAAGCTTTCTTT. Translated, it gives CASSYADRVGTEAFF.

This clonotype was counted ten times or more. The chain employs TRBV7-2 and TRBJ2-5; D is unclear. Germline lookup yields CDR1 SGHTA and CDR2 FQGNSA. V lost 1 base to trimming and J lost 4 bases, with 7 bases between them. The CDR3 extends over 13 amino acids. CDR3 amino acids: CASSLEGGETQYF. The CDR3 DNA reads TGTGCCAGCAGCTTAGAGGGCGGAGAGACCCAGTACTTC.

The table lists this clonotype with a few counts. J is TRBJ2-7 and V is TRBV29-1; 10 bases are a match to TRBD2. Unmatched junction bases numbered 7, after V lost 6 bases and J lost 2 bases. The CDR3 has 14 amino acids. Germline assignment: CDR1 SQVTM and CDR2 ANQGSEA. This CDR3 is CSVKASGGPYEQYF. CDR3 coding DNA: TGCAGCGTCAAGGCTAGCGGGGGACCCTACGAGCAGTACTTC.

This clonotype was found many times. The CDR3 DNA sequence: TGTGCCATCAGTGAGTCTGGTCCGAACACTGAAGCTTTCTTT. This sequence encodes CAISESGPNTEAFF. V gene TRBV10-3 combines with J gene TRBJ1-1; the D is unclear. V lost 0 bases and J lost 1, with 6 bases in between. The length of the CDR3 is 14 residues. The germline V gene has CDR1 ENHRY and CDR2 SYGVKD.

This clonotype has ten or more counts. V and J are TRBV25-1 and TRBJ2-7; D is ambiguous. The CDR3 extends over 15 amino acids. CDR1 and CDR2 from the germline V gene are MGHDK and SYGVNS. V lost 2 bases and J lost 0, with 11 bases in between. The chain's CDR3 is CASSEASLSSYEQYF. The CDR3 DNA follows: TGTGCCAGCAGTGAAGCATCCTTGAGCTCCTACGAGCAGTACTTC.

The chain carries TRBV27 and TRBJ2-5; 8 bases are shared with TRBD1. The ends lost 5 bases at V and 4 bases at J; junction bases unmatched: 6. The CDR3 has 14 residues. Per the germline V gene, CDR1 is MNHEY and CDR2 is SMNVEV (reference sequence). The CDR3: CASSQGASGETQYF. CDR3 sequence (DNA): TGTGCCAGCAGTCAGGGGGCCTCGGGAGAGACCCAGTACTTC.

This rearrangement joins TRBV10-3 to TRBJ2-3, with D possibly matching TRBD2 (5 bases). This CDR3 is built from 15 residues. Germline CDR1 is ENHRY and CDR2 is SYGVKD. V gave up 9 bases and J gave up 0 bases, with 16 bases separating them. This CDR3 is CAMSGETSSTDTQYF. The CDR3 nucleotides read TGTGCCATGTCCGGGGAGACCTCTAGCACAGATACGCAGTATTTT.

This clonotype was recorded a few times. The chain uses TRBV5-1 and TRBJ1-6; 9 nucleotides line up with TRBD1. The CDR3 is 15 amino acids. The J segment lost 9 bases and the V segment lost 1 base, leaving 5 bases of the junction unmatched. Germline V gives CDR1 SGHRS, CDR2 YFSETQ. DNA of the CDR3: TGCGCCAGCAGCTTGATGGGACAGGGAAGTTCACCCCTCCACTTT. The encoded protein is CASSLMGQGSSPLHF.

This clonotype has just a few counts. The chain combines TRBV11-2 with TRBJ2-7, with D possibly TRBD2 on 6 matching bases. The V end lost 5 bases, the J end lost 0 bases, and 14 bases lay between the germline ends. This CDR3 comprises 15 residues. Germline values: CDR1 SGHAT, CDR2 FQNNGV. The DNA for the CDR3 is TGTGCCAGCAGCCTCGGGGAGGTTGACTCCTACGAGCAGTACTTC. Protein sequence: CASSLGEVDSYEQYF.

The chain links TRBV29-1 to TRBJ2-7, with TRBD1 identical over 9 bases. Looked up from germline, CDR1 is SQVTM and CDR2 is ANQGSEA. After removal of 8 bases from V and 5 bases from J, the junction contained 10 bases not matched to a gene. The CDR3 covers 13 residues. The DNA for the CDR3 is TGCAGCTCATCCGGGACAGGGAACCACGAGCAGTACTTC. Protein sequence: CSSSGTGNHEQYF.

This chain uses TRBV3-1 with TRBJ1-6; TRBD1 aligns across 7 bases. The CDR3 sequence is 15 residues long. The V gene's germline CDR1 is LGHDT and CDR2 YNNKEL (reference sequence). The junction had 4 bases not matched to a gene; V was cut back by 1 base and J by 7 bases. The CDR3 is CASSQGGGRNSPLHF. The CDR3 DNA reads as TGTGCCAGCAGCCAAGGAGGGGGCCGGAATTCACCCCTCCACTTT. The full variable domain, completed using reference TRBV3-1 and TRBJ1-6, is DTAVSQTPKYLVTQMGNDKSIKCEQNLGHDTMYWYKQDSKKFLKIMFSYNNKELIINETVPNRFSPKSPDKAHLNLHINSLELGDSAVYFCASSQGGGRNSPLHFGNGTRLTVT.

The V and J genes are TRBV29-1 and TRBJ2-7; TRBD1 aligns across 8 bases. The CDR3 spans 15 residues. The junction had 4 bases not matched to a gene; V was cut back by 0 bases and J by 0 bases. CDR1 is SQVTM, CDR2 ANQGSEA, per germline. CDR3 sequence (DNA): TGCAGCGTTGAAGACTGGGACAGGAGCTCCTACGAGCAGTACTTC. This gives the protein CSVEDWDRSSYEQYF.

The chain combines TRBV7-3 with TRBJ2-1; weak D call: TRBD2 (5 bases). V lost 1 base, J lost 7 bases, and 14 bases lay in between. Germline V gene sequence: CDR1 SGHTA, CDR2 FQGTGA. This CDR3 comprises 15 residues. The CDR3 DNA reads TGTGCCAGCAGCTTAAATGGTGGTAGCGTGAATGAGCAGTTCTTC. It translates to CASSLNGGSVNEQFF.

This clonotype was found many times. The chain has TRBV6-5 and TRBJ1-2; D might be TRBD1 (5 bases). The germline V gene has CDR1 MNHEY and CDR2 SVGAGI. The length of the CDR3 is 14 residues. V lost 8 bases and J 6 bases, leaving 19 bases between the germline ends. CDR3 nucleotide sequence: TGTGCCAGCTTCACACCCTGGGGGTCCCATGGCTACACCTTC. It codes for CASFTPWGSHGYTF.

This clonotype was seen a handful of times. The rearrangement uses TRBV6-2 or TRBV6-3 and TRBJ1-2, with no clear D. The length of the CDR3 is 12 residues. Germline V lookup: CDR1 MNHEY, CDR2 SVGEGT. V lost 0 bases to trimming and J lost 5 bases, with 4 bases between them. The CDR3 spells CASSYSAYGYTF. The CDR3, as DNA: TGTGCCAGCAGTTACTCTGCGTATGGCTACACCTTC.